This TCR beta chain comes out of a study of neoadjuvant nivolumab and ipilimumab in lung cancer. Whole-study results and caveats: Pretherapy blood TCR richness correlated positively with resected tumor richness. Only a small number of samples underwent TCR sequencing. From pretherapy to surgery, tumor richness and clonality rose with dual therapy.

Between the trimmed V and J ends, which lost 0 bases and 0 bases, there was a span of 10 bases. CDR1 SGHAT and CDR2 FQNNGV come from the germline V gene. The CDR3 sequence is 16 residues long. About this clone: Its cognate antigen is unknown.

Profiled with immunoSEQ multiplex PCR; TCRdb holds only in-frame clones, not every one. Of 39,000 or so clones in the sample, approximately 89% were seen once. The clonotype was recovered from an adult with non-small cell lung cancer. This chain connects TRBV11-2 to TRBJ2-3; possible D gene TRBD2, 6 bases. Here the sequenced sample was peripheral blood, taken before neoadjuvant nivolumab, alone or with ipilimumab. For the CDR3, the DNA is TGTGCCAGCAGCTTAGATTTGCGGGGAAGCACAGATACGCAGTATTTT. Translating gives CASSLDLRGSTDTQYF.